These T cell receptor beta chains were read from a single sample in a study of blood T cell repertoires in COVID-19. TCRdb's table, derived via immunoSEQ multiplex PCR, lists solely in-frame clones and lacks some. The data show about 150,000 clones, roughly 80% seen once. Sequencing was performed on peripheral blood. The receptors come from a woman aged 55-75 years with acute or convalescent COVID-19. CDR3s include the opening cysteine and the closing phenylalanine or tryptophan. Each record gives: D gene, J gene, V gene, clone size, CDR3 DNA, CDR3 protein. The D gene is left open where the match is weak. Size is omitted from some rows. Given values are once, few, many or a class for expanded clones.

d_call: TRBD1; j_call: TRBJ1-2; v_call: TRBV11-2; clone_size: few; cdr3_nt: TGTGCCAGCAGCCGAGCAGGGGGGTTCTATGGCTACACCTTC; cdr3_aa: CASSRAGGFYGYTF
d_call: -; j_call: TRBJ2-2; v_call: TRBV19; clone_size: few; cdr3_nt: TGTGCCAGTAGTGTACAGGGTCCCGGGGAGCTGTTTTTT; cdr3_aa: CASSVQGPGELFF
d_call: TRBD1; j_call: TRBJ2-7; v_call: TRBV3-1/TRBV3-2; clone_size: -; cdr3_nt: TGTGCCAGCAGCGGGAACAGGGGGTACGAGCAGTACTTC; cdr3_aa: CASSGNRGYEQYF
d_call: -; j_call: TRBJ1-2; v_call: TRBV11-2; clone_size: -; cdr3_nt: TGTGCCAGCAGCTCTTATAACTATGGCTACACCTTC; cdr3_aa: CASSSYNYGYTF
d_call: -; j_call: TRBJ1-3; v_call: TRBV19; clone_size: -; cdr3_nt: TGTGCCAGTACCCTACGGACAGCCTACTCTGGAAACACCATATATTTT; cdr3_aa: CASTLRTAYSGNTIYF
d_call: -; j_call: TRBJ1-4; v_call: TRBV30; clone_size: -; cdr3_nt: TGTGCCTGGAGGGACGGACCGGGGGTCGAAAAACTGTTTTTT; cdr3_aa: CAWRDGPGVEKLFF
d_call: TRBD2; j_call: TRBJ2-1; v_call: TRBV5-8; clone_size: -; cdr3_nt: TGTGCCAGCAGCTTGAGACGCGGGGGGAGAAATGAGCAGTTCTTC; cdr3_aa: CASSLRRGGRNEQFF
d_call: -; j_call: TRBJ2-6; v_call: TRBV4-1; clone_size: -; cdr3_nt: TGCGCCAGCAGAAACCCGGGTAGCTCTGGGGCCAACGTCCTGACTTTC; cdr3_aa: CASRNPGSSGANVLTF
d_call: -; j_call: TRBJ2-1; v_call: TRBV18; clone_size: -; cdr3_nt: TGTGCCAGCTCACCAGTGGGGGGGCTGTACAATGAGCAGTTCTTC; cdr3_aa: CASSPVGGLYNEQFF
d_call: TRBD1; j_call: TRBJ1-1; v_call: TRBV6-6; clone_size: -; cdr3_nt: TGTGCCAGCAGTCAGTCGGACAGGGGGTTACTTAACACTGAAGCTTTCTTT; cdr3_aa: CASSQSDRGLLNTEAFF
d_call: -; j_call: TRBJ1-1; v_call: TRBV4-1; clone_size: -; cdr3_nt: TGCGCCAGCAGCCAAACGAGCAGGGAGGTGTTGGAAGCTTTCTTT; cdr3_aa: CASSQTSREVLEAFF
d_call: TRBD1; j_call: TRBJ2-1; v_call: TRBV5-1; clone_size: -; cdr3_nt: TGCGCCAGCAGCTTACCGGGACAGGGGGCGCGGGGTGAGCAGTTCTTC; cdr3_aa: CASSLPGQGARGEQFF
d_call: TRBD1; j_call: TRBJ1-2; v_call: TRBV7-3; clone_size: -; cdr3_nt: TGTGCCAGCAGCCCCGGGACAGCCAGTACCACTTTTTATGGCTACACCTTC; cdr3_aa: CASSPGTASTTFYGYTF
d_call: -; j_call: TRBJ2-3; v_call: TRBV5-1; clone_size: once; cdr3_nt: TGCGCCAGCAGCCGCCAGGGCGGGGGCACCACAGATACGCAGTATTTT; cdr3_aa: CASSRQGGGTTDTQYF
d_call: -; j_call: TRBJ1-1; v_call: TRBV6-5; clone_size: -; cdr3_nt: TGTGCCAGCAGTTACTCCAGGGGATCGGGCACTGAAGCTTTCTTT; cdr3_aa: CASSYSRGSGTEAFF
d_call: TRBD2; j_call: TRBJ2-5; v_call: TRBV5-1; clone_size: -; cdr3_nt: TGCGCCAGCAGCTTGGGTGGTCTAGCGGGGGTGTACCAAGAGACCCAGTACTTC; cdr3_aa: CASSLGGLAGVYQETQYF
d_call: TRBD2; j_call: TRBJ2-5; v_call: TRBV15; clone_size: -; cdr3_nt: TGTGCCACCAGCAGAGACCCTGGGCTAGCGGGGCAAGAGACCCAGTACTTC; cdr3_aa: CATSRDPGLAGQETQYF
d_call: -; j_call: TRBJ1-1; v_call: TRBV2; clone_size: -; cdr3_nt: TGTGCCAGCAGTGCGTCGGCGGGACCCCGAGCTTTCTTT; cdr3_aa: CASSASAGPRAFF
d_call: -; j_call: TRBJ1-6; v_call: TRBV28; clone_size: -; cdr3_nt: TGTGCCAGCAGTCGTACCGGGACATTTCTTTCACCCCTCCACTTT; cdr3_aa: CASSRTGTFLSPLHF
d_call: -; j_call: TRBJ1-3; v_call: TRBV18; clone_size: -; cdr3_nt: TGTGCCAGCTCACCGCTACCCCCCCAGGAGGGGAGCTCTGGAAACACCATATATTTT; cdr3_aa: CASSPLPPQEGSSGNTIYF
d_call: -; j_call: TRBJ1-1; v_call: TRBV4-1; clone_size: -; cdr3_nt: TGCGCCAGCAGCCAACCCCTCAGGGGAGGGACTGAAGCTTTCTTT; cdr3_aa: CASSQPLRGGTEAFF
d_call: -; j_call: TRBJ2-3; v_call: TRBV5-5; clone_size: -; cdr3_nt: TGTGCCAGCAGCTTGGACCGGGGTTATACGCAGTATTTT; cdr3_aa: CASSLDRGYTQYF
d_call: -; j_call: TRBJ1-4; v_call: TRBV19; clone_size: -; cdr3_nt: TGTGCCAGTACCGGGAGAGCGACTGGTGAAAAACTGTTTTTT; cdr3_aa: CASTGRATGEKLFF
d_call: -; j_call: TRBJ2-3; v_call: TRBV21-1; clone_size: -; cdr3_nt: TGTGCCAGCAGCAGTCGGCGGGGGGCCATAGGAGATACGCAGTATTTT; cdr3_aa: CASSSRRGAIGDTQYF
d_call: -; j_call: TRBJ2-1; v_call: TRBV5-1; clone_size: -; cdr3_nt: TGCGCCAGCAGCTTGGCGCAGGGTGCCTACAATGAGCAGTTCTTC; cdr3_aa: CASSLAQGAYNEQFF
d_call: TRBD1; j_call: TRBJ2-1; v_call: TRBV10-1; clone_size: -; cdr3_nt: TGCGCCAGCAGTGAAGGACAGGGGCACCATGAGCAGTTCTTC; cdr3_aa: CASSEGQGHHEQFF
d_call: -; j_call: TRBJ2-5; v_call: TRBV5-1; clone_size: -; cdr3_nt: TGCGCCAGCAGCCCGACAGTGGTAGTCGAGACCCAGTACTTC; cdr3_aa: CASSPTVVVETQYF
d_call: -; j_call: TRBJ2-5; v_call: TRBV29-1; clone_size: once; cdr3_nt: TGCAGCGTTGGGGAGTCTGCGGAGACCCAGTACTTC; cdr3_aa: CSVGESAETQYF
d_call: TRBD1; j_call: TRBJ1-6; v_call: TRBV19; clone_size: -; cdr3_nt: TGTGCCAGTAGCCCTCAGTCAGGGGGGCATTCACCCCTCCACTTT; cdr3_aa: CASSPQSGGHSPLHF
d_call: TRBD1; j_call: TRBJ1-1; v_call: TRBV30; clone_size: -; cdr3_nt: TGTGCCTGGCGACGACAGGGGAACACTGAAGCTTTCTTT; cdr3_aa: CAWRRQGNTEAFF
d_call: TRBD1; j_call: TRBJ1-2; v_call: TRBV30; clone_size: -; cdr3_nt: TGTGCCTGGAGTAGGGACAGGGGACATCGTGGCTACACCTTC; cdr3_aa: CAWSRDRGHRGYTF
d_call: TRBD2; j_call: TRBJ2-1; v_call: TRBV29-1; clone_size: -; cdr3_nt: TGCAGCGATGTTGCGGGGGGGCTAAATGAGCAGTTCTTC; cdr3_aa: CSDVAGGLNEQFF
d_call: -; j_call: TRBJ2-5; v_call: TRBV13; clone_size: -; cdr3_nt: TGTGCCAGCAGCAACAGGGAGACCCAGTACTTC; cdr3_aa: CASSNRETQYF
d_call: -; j_call: TRBJ2-1; v_call: TRBV2; clone_size: once; cdr3_nt: TGTGCCAGCAAACGGGAAGCCTCCTACAATGAGCAGTTCTTC; cdr3_aa: CASKREASYNEQFF
d_call: TRBD1; j_call: TRBJ2-2; v_call: TRBV7-3; clone_size: -; cdr3_nt: TGTGCCAGTGGGGACAGGGGGCCCACCGGGGAGCTGTTTTTT; cdr3_aa: CASGDRGPTGELFF
d_call: TRBD2; j_call: TRBJ2-7; v_call: TRBV11-2; clone_size: -; cdr3_nt: TGTGCCAGCAGCTTAGTGGGACTAGCGGGGTACGAGCAGTACTTC; cdr3_aa: CASSLVGLAGYEQYF
d_call: TRBD1; j_call: TRBJ2-1; v_call: TRBV3-1/TRBV3-2; clone_size: -; cdr3_nt: TGTGCCAGCAGCTATACGTACAGGGGGCCCTACAATGAGCAGTTCTTC; cdr3_aa: CASSYTYRGPYNEQFF
d_call: TRBD1; j_call: TRBJ2-2; v_call: TRBV3-1/TRBV3-2; clone_size: -; cdr3_nt: TGTGCCAGCAGCCAACGGGACAGGGGCGCGAACACCGGGGAGCTGTTTTTT; cdr3_aa: CASSQRDRGANTGELFF
d_call: -; j_call: TRBJ1-3; v_call: TRBV7-9; clone_size: -; cdr3_nt: TGTGCCAGCAGCCCGCGGACAGTTTCTGGAAACACCATATATTTT; cdr3_aa: CASSPRTVSGNTIYF